The 32 T cell receptor beta chains reported below all come from one sample, sequenced in a study of T cells in Graves' hyperthyroidism and ophthalmopathy. Regions amplified from RNA transcripts were the TCR beta CDR3 regions. HTBI primers drove first-round RT-PCR of the TCR CDR3. One entry per CDR3 protein results from TCRdb running MiXCR on the multiplex PCR reads. The sample carries 500,000 to 650,000 distinct CDR3 sequences, 40% to 50% recorded once. Material: peripheral blood or thyroid tissue (not recorded which). All receptors derive from an adult woman with Graves' disease, either hyperthyroidism or ophthalmopathy (not recorded which).

This clonotype occurred many times. This rearrangement joins TRBV5-6 to TRBJ2-5; D gene unclear. CDR3 length equals 15 residues. The V end lost 0 bases, the J end lost 1 base, and 10 bases lay between the germline ends. Germline V lookup: CDR1 SGHDT, CDR2 YYEEEE. The CDR3 region has the DNA TGTGCCAGCAGCTTGGGGGCAGGTACCCAAGAGACCCAGTACTTC. This encodes CASSLGAGTQETQYF. The full variable domain, rest sourced from reference TRBV5-6 and TRBJ2-5, is DAGVTQSPTHLIKTRGQQVTLRCSPKSGHDTVSWYQQALGQGPQFIFQYYEEEERQRGNFPDRFSGHQFPNYSSELNVNALLLGDSALYLCASSLGAGTQETQYFGPGTRLLVL.

This clonotype was seen ten or more times. This rearrangement joins TRBV5-8 to TRBJ1-1; D is unresolved. This CDR3 is 13 amino acids long. Per germline, CDR1 SGHTS and CDR2 YDEGEE. V was cut by 1 base and J by 2 bases, with 6 bases left in between. The CDR3 coding sequence is TGTGCCAGCAGCTTGACCTCAAACACTGAAGCTTTCTTT. Translated, it gives CASSLTSNTEAFF.

A word on this clonotype: The junction shows a germline mismatch at one end, possibly a read error. The V and J genes are TRBV10-2 and TRBJ2-2; perhaps TRBD2 as D (5 bases). Per the germline V gene, CDR1 is WSHSY and CDR2 is SAAADI. The CDR3 contains 14 residues. DNA of the CDR3: TGCGCCAGCAGCGAGTTAGGGCGGGCCGGGGAGCTGTTTTTT. This encodes CASSELGRAGELFF.

This sequence joins TRBV10-3 and TRBJ1-3; TRBD1 agrees at 7 bases. The CDR3 spans 17 residues. Germline V lookup: CDR1 ENHRY, CDR2 SYGVKD. V lost 0 bases and J lost 2; bases outside the gene matches: 7. CDR3 in DNA: TGTGCCATCAGTGAGTCAGTGACAGGGTACGCTGGAAACACCATATATTTT. As protein: CAISESVTGYAGNTIYF.

This clonotype was seen many times. The chain links TRBV5-6 to TRBJ2-2; TRBD2 agrees at 11 bases. This CDR3 has 16 residues. V shed 2 bases and J 4 bases; nucleotides not matched to a gene: 4. Germline V gene data show CDR1 as SGHDT and CDR2 as YYEEEE. The CDR3 reads CASSFVLAGATGELFF. DNA for the CDR3: TGTGCCAGCAGCTTCGTACTAGCGGGAGCCACCGGGGAGCTGTTTTTT.

This clonotype was detected once. V gene TRBV7-2 combines with J gene TRBJ1-2; 9 bases are a match to TRBD1. The CDR3 totals 17 residues. Germline V gives CDR1 SGHTA, CDR2 FQGNSA. The J segment lost 6 bases and the V segment lost 4 bases, leaving 15 bases of the junction unmatched. CDR3 DNA sequence: TGTGCCAGCAGCTCCCTGGCCGGGACAGGGCTTCGAAATGGCTACACCTTC. This codes for CASSSLAGTGLRNGYTF.

The genes are TRBV11-2 and TRBJ2-2, with D possibly being TRBD1 (5 bases). The length of the CDR3 is 16 residues. CDR1 is SGHAT and CDR2 is FQNNGV in the germline V gene. The V and J ends lost 5 bases and 2 bases respectively, with 15 bases between them. As DNA, the CDR3 is TGTGCCAGCAGCCGGACGTTGACAGCTAACACCGGGGAGCTGTTTTTT. Amino acid sequence: CASSRTLTANTGELFF.

There are a few counts of this clonotype. The rearrangement uses TRBV6-6 and TRBJ1-1, with 8 bases matching TRBD1. The CDR3 runs 14 residues. Germline loops: CDR1 MNHNY, CDR2 SVGAGI (reference sequence). Unmatched junction bases numbered 2, after V lost 4 bases and J lost 1 base. CDR3 sequence reads: CASSWGQENTEAFF. CDR3 DNA sequence: TGTGCCAGCAGTTGGGGACAGGAGAACACTGAAGCTTTCTTT.

This clonotype was recorded many times. V usage is TRBV2 and J usage is TRBJ1-2, with TRBD1 as a possible D gene (6 bases). The CDR3 contains 16 residues. Between the trimmed V and J ends, which lost 1 base and 1 base, there was a span of 13 bases. Germline V gives CDR1 SNHLY, CDR2 FYNNEI. The CDR3 DNA is TGTGCCAGCAGTGAAGACGCGGGGGCCATTAACTATGGCTACACCTTC. Its translation: CASSEDAGAINYGYTF. Full variable domain (missing parts from reference TRBV2 and TRBJ1-2): EPEVTQTPSHQVTQMGQEVILRCVPISNHLYFYWYRQILGQKVEFLVSFYNNEISEKSEIFDDQFSVERPDGSNFTLKIRSTKLEDSAMYFCASSEDAGAINYGYTFGSGTRLTVV.

This clonotype was observed at least ten times. The chain combines TRBV9 with TRBJ1-1; TRBD1 aligns across 8 bases. Looked up from germline, CDR1 is SGDLS and CDR2 is YYNGEE. This CDR3 comprises 14 residues. V lost 1 base, J lost 4 bases, and 3 bases stayed unmatched. CDR3 amino acids: CASSVQGASTEAFF. In DNA form, the CDR3 reads TGTGCCAGCAGCGTACAGGGGGCGAGCACTGAAGCTTTCTTT.

This clonotype was recorded many times. One end of the junction fails to match germline, which may point to a read error. The V and J genes are TRBV7-7 and TRBJ2-7; D is unclear. Germline V gives CDR1 SSHAT, CDR2 FNYEAQ (reference sequence). The length of the CDR3 is 13 residues. DNA for the CDR3: TGTGCTAGCAGCAAGAGCAGGCATGACGAGCAGTACTTC. Protein product: CASSKSRHDEQYF.

This chain connects TRBV7-9 to TRBJ1-1; D possibly corresponds to TRBD1 (5 bases). The CDR3 is made up of 14 amino acids. The V gene lost 5 bases and the J gene lost 1 base, with 11 bases spanning the gap. Germline CDR1 is SEHNR and CDR2 is FQNEAQ (reference sequence). CDR3 sequence reads: CASSPGLSNTEAFF. In DNA form, the CDR3 reads TGTGCCAGCAGCCCGGGACTTTCGAACACTGAAGCTTTCTTT.

This rearrangement joins TRBV29-1 to TRBJ2-5; 10 bases match TRBD2. Germline lookup yields CDR1 SQVTM and CDR2 ANQGSEA. This CDR3 has 18 residues. Unmatched junction bases numbered 17, after V lost 0 bases and J lost 7 bases. Here the CDR3 reads CSVEDYESSGSQVGTQYF. The CDR3 region has the DNA TGCAGCGTTGAAGATTATGAGTCTAGCGGGAGTCAGGTTGGGACCCAGTACTTC.

The chain combines TRBV7-3 with TRBJ1-2; D possibly corresponds to TRBD1 (6 bases). The CDR3 length is 13 residues. Trimming removed 3 bases from V and 7 bases from J, with 12 bases in between. Looked up from germline, CDR1 is SGHTA and CDR2 is FQGTGA. CDR3 nucleotide sequence: TGTGCCAGCAGCTTTTCGGGGGGCGGTGGCTACACCTTC. Its protein is CASSFSGGGGYTF. Using reference TRBV7-3 and TRBJ1-2 for the parts outside the CDR3, the full variable domain is GAGVSQTPSNKVTEKGKYVELRCDPISGHTALYWYRQSLGQGPEFLIYFQGTGAADDSGLPNDRFFAVRPEGSVSTLKIQRTERGDSAVYLCASSFSGGGGYTFGSGTRLTVV.

This clonotype came up many times. The chain combines TRBV9 with TRBJ2-7; 8 bases line up with TRBD1. CDR3 length: 14 amino acids. The germline CDR1 and CDR2 sequences are SGDLS and YYNGEE. The trim removed 3 bases at V and 7 bases at J, leaving 9 bases unmatched. DNA of the CDR3: TGTGCCAGCAGCGGAGGATCAGGGGGCGATGAGCAGTACTTC. Translation gives CASSGGSGGDEQYF. The variable domain in full, completed from reference TRBV9 and TRBJ2-7, reads DSGVTQTPKHLITATGQRVTLRCSPRSGDLSVYWYQQSLDQGLQFLIQYYNGEERAKGNILERFSAQQFPDLHSELNLSSLELGDSALYFCASSGGSGGDEQYFGPGTRLTVT.

This chain joins TRBV7-3 and TRBJ2-2, with TRBD2 identical over 12 bases. J lost 4 bases, V lost 5 bases, and 5 bases had no gene match. This CDR3 contains 16 residues. Germline loops: CDR1 SGHTA, CDR2 FQGTGA. CDR3 sequence: CASSLLAGGLTGELFF. The CDR3 nucleotides read TGTGCCAGCAGCCTCCTAGCGGGAGGGCTCACCGGGGAGCTGTTTTTT.

This clonotype was seen ten or more times. The rearrangement links TRBV7-9 to TRBJ2-7; D unresolved. CDR3 size: 15 residues. Deletions cut 1 base from V and 4 bases from J, with 14 bases between. The germline CDR1 and CDR2 sequences are SEHNR and FQNEAQ (reference sequence). In DNA form, the CDR3 reads TGTGCCAGCAGCTTAGATCTGGTTTTGGAGTACGAGCAGTACTTC. Protein sequence: CASSLDLVLEYEQYF.

This clonotype was found many times. V and J are TRBV5-5 and TRBJ1-5; D is uncertain. Trimming cost V 0 bases and J 4 bases, with 11 bases left between them. Germline V gene data show CDR1 as SGHKS and CDR2 as YYEKEE (reference sequence). The CDR3 is 15 residues long. The CDR3 DNA reads TGTGCCAGCAGCTTGGGGGATATACAGAATCAGCCCCAGCATTTT. Translation: CASSLGDIQNQPQHF.

This clonotype came up many times. V is TRBV11-2 and J is TRBJ2-7, with TRBD2 identical over 14 bases. Germline V lookup: CDR1 SGHAT, CDR2 FQNNGV. The V gene end was trimmed by 6 bases and the J gene end by 3 bases; junction bases not matched to a gene: 4. This CDR3 comprises 15 residues. CDR3 DNA: TGTGCCAGCAGTGGACTAGCGGGAGGTTACTACGAGCAGTACTTC. As protein: CASSGLAGGYYEQYF.

This clonotype has at least ten counts. The chain combines TRBV6-1 with TRBJ2-5; D unresolved. Trimming stripped 5 bases from V and 6 bases from J, with 13 bases between. The CDR3 extends over 13 amino acids. Germline loops: CDR1 MNHNS, CDR2 SASEGT. The chain's CDR3 is CASSSGQEQTQYF. Here the CDR3 DNA reads TGTGCCAGCAGTTCTGGGCAGGAGCAGACCCAGTACTTC.

At least ten counts were recorded for this clonotype. One end of the junction is discordant with germline, which a read error may explain. The rearrangement uses TRBV20-1 and TRBJ2-7; 7 bases line up with TRBD2. Germline assignment: CDR1 DFQATT and CDR2 SNEGSKA (reference sequence). The CDR3 covers 14 residues. The CDR3 nucleotides are TGCAGTGCGAGAGTAGCGGGTAACTCCTACGAGCAGTACTTC. This translates into CSARVAGNSYEQYF.

This chain connects TRBV7-2 to TRBJ2-5; no reliable D call. Germline lookup yields CDR1 SGHTA and CDR2 FQGNSA. Trimming shortened V by 1 base and J by 5 bases, and 17 bases separated the two germline ends. The length of the CDR3 is 16 residues. CDR3 DNA: TGTGCCAGCAGCTTAGGATCAGTAAACACCGGGGAGACCCAGTACTTC. Protein product: CASSLGSVNTGETQYF.

In this sample, this clonotype turned up a few times. A much larger clone is a single base away; this may be a read error. The chain links TRBV5-5 to TRBJ1-1; a weak D match, TRBD1 (5 bases). The CDR3 has 14 residues. Germline V gene lookup returns CDR1 SGHKS and CDR2 YYEKEE (reference sequence). V lost 7 bases, J lost 1 base, and 14 bases lay in between. The CDR3 here is CASGKKGRNTEAFF. For the CDR3, the DNA is TGTGCCAGCGGGAAAAAGGGACGGAACACTGAAGCTTTCTTT.

The chain joins TRBV10-3 to TRBJ1-5; D remains unclear. CDR1 is ENHRY and CDR2 is SYGVKD in the germline V gene. The CDR3 has 15 amino acids. Trimming removed 4 bases at V and 2 bases at J, with 12 bases between. CDR3 in amino acids: CAISGWKMGNQPQHF. The DNA for the CDR3 is TGTGCCATCAGTGGATGGAAGATGGGCAATCAGCCCCAGCATTTT.

The rearrangement uses TRBV25-1 and TRBJ1-2; no clear D. The CDR3 has 15 residues. From germline, CDR1 is MGHDK and CDR2 SYGVNS. Deletions cut 8 bases from V and 0 bases from J, with 16 bases between. The CDR3 DNA reads TGTGCCAGCTCACCGAGGGAACCCACTAACTATGGCTACACCTTC. As protein: CASSPREPTNYGYTF.

The chain uses TRBV7-2 and TRBJ1-5; possibly TRBD1 for D (6 bases). This CDR3 region has 14 residues. The germline V and J ends were trimmed by 5 bases and 7 bases, with 15 bases remaining between them. The germline CDR1 and CDR2 sequences are SGHTA and FQGNSA. CDR3 DNA sequence: TGTGCCAGCAGCACTATAGGGGGTGAGCAGCCCCAGCATTTT. It encodes CASSTIGGEQPQHF.

This clonotype was found a few times. With a much larger clone just one base away, this may be a read error. CDR3 nucleotide sequence: TGCAGTGCTAGAGATCTCGGGACAGGGGGGCATCCGCCCCAGCATTTT. It codes for CSARDLGTGGHPPQHF. The chain carries TRBV20-1 and TRBJ1-5; 11 positions agree with TRBD1. The CDR3 length is 16 residues. CDR1 is DFQATT, CDR2 SNEGSKA, per germline (reference sequence). The ends lost 0 bases at V and 9 bases at J; junction bases unmatched: 10.

At least ten counts were recorded for this clonotype. V gene TRBV19 combines with J gene TRBJ2-7; D remains ambiguous. The germline V gene has CDR1 LNHDA and CDR2 SQIVND (reference sequence). CDR3 size: 13 residues. V lost 4 bases and J 7 bases, leaving 14 bases between the germline ends. In DNA form, the CDR3 reads TGTGCCAGTAGTAACTCCCTAGTCCAGGAGCAGTACTTC. It yields the protein CASSNSLVQEQYF.

This clonotype was recorded many times. The gene calls are TRBV15 and TRBJ1-4, with 7 bases lining up with TRBD1. J was trimmed by 8 bases and V by 2 bases; bases with no gene match: 2. Germline values: CDR1 LNHNV, CDR2 YYDKDF (reference sequence). CDR3 length: 13 residues. This CDR3 reads CATSRQGGEKLFF. The CDR3 DNA reads TGTGCCACCAGCAGACAGGGGGGCGAAAAACTGTTTTTT.

At least ten counts were recorded for this clonotype. The chain couples TRBV5-1 to TRBJ2-7; 12 bases match TRBD2. J was trimmed by 4 bases and V by 4 bases; bases with no gene match: 6. The CDR3 runs 15 residues. From germline, CDR1 is SGHRS and CDR2 YFSETQ. The CDR3 loop reads CASSLTSGSTYEQYF. The CDR3 region has the DNA TGCGCCAGCAGCCTGACTAGCGGGAGTACGTACGAGCAGTACTTC.

As for this clonotype: A much larger clone lies a single base off, so this may be a read error. This chain uses TRBV6-5 with TRBJ1-5; D remains unclear. The germline V gene has CDR1 MNHEY and CDR2 SVGAGI. The CDR3 runs to 15 residues. Deletions cut 5 bases from V and 4 bases from J, with 15 bases between. CDR3 residues: CASSPELGGNQPQHF. CDR3 DNA sequence: TGTGCCAGCAGTCCAGAACTGGGAGGGAATCAGCCCCAGCATTTT.

This clonotype appeared a few times. This chain links TRBV6-1 with TRBJ2-2; the D call may be TRBD1 or TRBD2 (5 bases each). The CDR3 is 19 amino acids. Germline CDR1 and CDR2: MNHNS and SASEGT. Deletions cut 6 bases from V and 2 bases from J, with 25 bases between. The CDR3: CASSPRLGRQFINTGELFF. The CDR3 DNA follows: TGTGCCAGCAGCCCGAGGCTGGGGAGACAGTTCATCAACACCGGGGAGCTGTTTTTT.